Below, 19 T cell receptor beta chains from the same sample are listed, as sequenced in a study of T cells in women clearing cervical HPV infection. Sequenced by immunoSEQ multiplex PCR; TCRdb stores in-frame clones only, minus some. This sample's table has 20,000 to 30,000 clones. The specimen was blood buffy coat. These receptors all stem from a woman between 18 and 69 years old with a cervical HPV16 infection that either progressed to CIN3+ or cleared (not recorded which).

Comments on this clone: The read is 3 residues too short to cover the CDR3 end, so that end is filled in from the germline J gene. The rearrangement uses TRBV7-9 and TRBJ1-2; D unclear. CDR1 and CDR2 from the germline V gene are SEHNR and FQNEAQ (reference sequence). The CDR3 has 10 amino acids. The DNA read from the CDR3 is TGTGCCAGCAGCAACAGTGAC. It is translated as CASSNSD. The full CDR3 protein is CASSNSDYTF. Drawing the rest from reference TRBV7-9 and TRBJ1-2, the complete variable domain is DTGVSQNPRHKITKRGQNVTFRCDPISEHNRLYWYRQTLGQGPEFLTYFQNEAQLEKSRLLSDRFSAERPKGSFSTLEIQRTEQGDSAMYLCASSNSDYTFGSGTRLTVV.

Comments on this clone: The read ends 3 residues before the CDR3 terminus; that terminus is restored from the germline J gene. The V gene is TRBV7-3, the J gene TRBJ1-2, with D hard to call. Germline V gene lookup returns CDR1 SGHTA and CDR2 FQGTGA. V lost 1 base and J 5 bases, leaving 14 bases between the germline ends. The CDR3 covers 15 residues. The DNA read from the CDR3 is TGTGCCAGCAGCTTAATGGGCCGCCAACCTTATGGC. This encodes CASSLMGRQPYG. The entire CDR3 is CASSLMGRQPYGYTF.

As concerns this clone: Sequencing ends 3 residues short of the CDR3 end; the germline J gene provides the rest. The genes are TRBV5-6 and TRBJ2-7; weak D call: TRBD1 (5 bases). The V gene's germline CDR1 is SGHDT and CDR2 YYEEEE. Trimming stripped 4 bases from V and 1 base from J, with 6 bases between. This CDR3 contains 12 residues. CDR3: CASSRGSYEQYF. The sequenced part of the CDR3 DNA is TGTGCCAGCAGCAGGGGATCCTACGAG.

As for this clone: The read finishes 3 residues shy of the CDR3 end, and the germline J gene is used to complete it. The gene calls are TRBV18 and TRBJ1-2; D uncertain. The CDR3 runs to 13 residues. Germline V gives CDR1 KGHSH, CDR2 LQKENI. The CDR3 DNA, read in part, is TGTGCCAGCTCACCTGACTCCCTCTACGAC. Protein sequence: CASSPDSLYD. The full CDR3 protein reads CASSPDSLYDYTF.

Of note for this clone: The read terminates 3 residues ahead of where the CDR3 ends, so the germline J gene completes it. V gene TRBV7-6 combines with J gene TRBJ1-1, with D hard to call. Per germline, CDR1 SGHVS and CDR2 FNYEAQ. CDR3 length: 14 residues. Incomplete CDR3 DNA: TGTGCCAGCAGCGCGCATAGTTATGCCTACGAG. It codes for CASSAHSYAYE. The CDR3 as a whole reads CASSAHSYAYEAFF. The full variable domain, completed using reference TRBV7-6 and TRBJ1-1, is GAGVSQSPRYKVTKRGQDVALRCDPISGHVSLYWYRQALGQGPEFLTYFNYEAQQDKSGLPNDRFSAERPEGSISTLTIQRTEQRDSAMYRCASSAHSYAYEAFFGQGTRLTVV.

Comments on this clone: Read data end 3 residues before the CDR3 end; the end is taken from the germline J gene. The rearrangement joins TRBV12-3 or TRBV12-4 to TRBJ2-1, with 9 bases that match TRBD1. J was trimmed by 9 bases and V by 5 bases; bases with no gene match: 8. This CDR3 has 14 residues. The sequenced CDR3 bases are TGTGCCAGCAGTCCGGGACAGGGAATTTCTGAG. This gives the protein CASSPGQGISE. The whole CDR3 reads CASSPGQGISEQFF.

Measured by frequency, this clone is medium-sized (0.01 to 0.1%). The read comes to an end 3 residues before the CDR3 does, leaving the germline J gene to fill in the end. The chain couples TRBV28 to TRBJ1-4, with D tentatively TRBD1 (5 bases). Per the germline V gene, CDR1 is MDHEN and CDR2 is SYDVKM. This CDR3 spans 13 amino acids. CDR3 in amino acids: CASRGEYNSPLFF. Partial CDR3 DNA: TGTGCCAGCAGAGGGGAATATAATTCACCA.

As for this clone: The CDR3 is cut off 3 residues early in the read; its end comes from the germline J gene. The chain is built from TRBV10-3 and TRBJ2-7; a possible D gene is TRBD2 (5 bases). The CDR3 has 16 residues. CDR1 and CDR2 (germline): ENHRY, SYGVKD. V lost 5 bases, J lost 4 bases, and 21 bases lay in between. Incomplete CDR3 DNA: TGTGCCATCAGTACGGGTGTAACTAGTACCTCGTACGAG. This codes for CAISTGVTSTSYE. The full CDR3 protein is CAISTGVTSTSYEQYF.

A note on this clone: The observed sequence ends 3 residues before the CDR3 terminus, with the missing tail filled in from the germline J gene. The chain employs TRBV6-1 and TRBJ2-4; a weak D match, TRBD1 (5 bases). There are 14 residues in the CDR3. Germline loops: CDR1 MNHNS, CDR2 SASEGT. This chain's CDR3 is CASSENGQGGGQYF. Partial CDR3 DNA: TGTGCCAGCAGTGAAAATGGGCAGGGCGGCGGT.

Regarding this clone: The read finishes 3 residues shy of the CDR3 end, and the germline J gene is used to complete it. The rearrangement uses TRBV7-2 and TRBJ2-3; 9 bases are a match to TRBD1. CDR1 is SGHTA, CDR2 FQGNSA, per germline. CDR3 length: 14 residues. CDR3 region: CASIQGAGQETQYF. The CDR3 DNA, read in part, is TGTGCCAGCATACAGGGGGCTGGGCAAGAGACG.

Details on this clone: Germline and junction disagree at one end, which may indicate a read error. The read terminates 3 residues ahead of where the CDR3 ends, so the germline J gene completes it. This sequence joins TRBV2 and TRBJ1-6; the D gene is possibly TRBD1 (5 bases). There are 16 residues in the CDR3. Germline assignment: CDR1 SNHLY and CDR2 FYNNEI. This CDR3 reads CASMKGGGRRYSPLHF. The part of the CDR3 DNA that was read is TGTGCCAGTATGAAGGGCGGGGGAAGAAGGTATTCCCCC.

Points on this clone: The read stops 3 residues short of the end of the CDR3; the missing end is completed from the germline J gene. This chain uses TRBV10-1 with TRBJ2-3; 12 bases fit TRBD2. Germline assignment: CDR1 WNHNN and CDR2 SYGVQD (reference sequence). There are 16 residues in the CDR3. Unmatched junction bases numbered 4, after V lost 2 bases and J lost 4 bases. The CDR3 here is CASSEASGRASDTQYF. The sequenced CDR3 bases are TGCGCCAGCAGTGAGGCTAGCGGGAGGGCCTCAGATACG.

A note on this clone: The CDR3 end falls 3 residues outside the read, so it is completed with the germline J gene. The chain recombines TRBV19 with TRBJ1-5, with TRBD1 as a possible D gene (5 bases). Trimming took off 5 bases at V and 5 bases at J, with 13 bases between the two ends. The CDR3 is 14 amino acids. Per germline, CDR1 LNHDA and CDR2 SQIVND (reference sequence). Incomplete CDR3 DNA: TGTGCCAGTAGTCGAGGCAGGGAAGATCAGCCC. Its translation: CASSRGREDQP. The whole CDR3 protein is CASSRGREDQPQHF.

Regarding this clone: The read ends 3 residues shy of where the CDR3 ends; the end is completed using the germline J gene. The chain is built from TRBV7-2 and TRBJ2-3; 8 bases agree with TRBD1. The CDR3 has 15 residues. CDR1 is SGHTA, CDR2 FQGNSA, per germline. CDR3 bases read: TGTGCCAGCAGCTTTTCGTCAGGGGGCCTTCAGCCG. This encodes CASSFSSGGLQP. The entire CDR3 sequence reads CASSFSSGGLQPQYF. Full variable domain (rest looked up from reference TRBV7-2 and TRBJ2-3): GAGVSQSPSNKVTEKGKDVELRCDPISGHTALYWYRQSLGQGLEFLIYFQGNSAPDKSGLPSDRFSAERTGGSVSTLTIQRTQQEDSAVYLCASSFSSGGLQPQYFGPGTRLTVL.

On this clone: Sequencing ends 3 residues short of the CDR3 end; the germline J gene provides the rest. The V gene is TRBV20-1, the J gene TRBJ2-4; weak D call: TRBD2 (5 bases). The CDR3 loop spans 13 amino acids. V was cut by 0 bases and J by 6 bases, with 9 bases left in between. From germline, CDR1 is DFQATT and CDR2 SNEGSKA (reference sequence). CDR3 DNA, as far as it was read: TGCAGTGCTAGAGATGTTGCGGGAAACATT. It encodes CSARDVAGNI. The entire CDR3 reads CSARDVAGNIQYF.

In regard to this clone: The CDR3 end lies 3 residues beyond the end of the read and is filled in from the germline J gene. The J gene is TRBJ2-1, the V gene TRBV13; 7 nucleotides match TRBD1. The germline gives CDR1 PRHDT, CDR2 FYEKMQ (reference sequence). The V segment lost 4 bases and the J segment 3 bases; nucleotides outside the gene matches: 9. This CDR3 spans 16 amino acids. The covered CDR3 bases are TGTGCCAGCAGCTCAACCGGGACAGCTTACTACAATGAG. Translated, it gives CASSSTGTAYYNE. The entire CDR3 is CASSSTGTAYYNEQFF.

On this clone: The read ends 3 residues shy of where the CDR3 ends; the end is completed using the germline J gene. This chain connects TRBV18 to TRBJ2-5; 9 bases align to TRBD1. In germline, CDR1 is KGHSH, CDR2 LQKENI. This CDR3 has 13 amino acids. The V gene end was trimmed by 8 bases and the J gene end by 5 bases; junction bases not matched to a gene: 6. The sequenced part of the CDR3 DNA is TGTGCCAGCAAGGGACAGGGAGGCGAGACC. This translates into CASKGQGGET. The CDR3, in full, reads CASKGQGGETQYF.

In the case of this clone: Coverage ceases 3 residues before the CDR3 finishes, and the germline J gene fills in the end. The rearrangement links TRBV11-2 to TRBJ2-3; 7 bases line up with TRBD1. The germline V gene has CDR1 SGHAT and CDR2 FQNNGV. The CDR3 spans 14 residues. CDR3 residues: CASSQRGRQETQYF. CDR3 bases read: TGTGCCAGCAGCCAGAGGGGGCGCCAAGAGACG.

In regard to this clone: Sequencing ends 3 residues short of the CDR3 end; the germline J gene provides the rest. The chain joins TRBV7-9 to TRBJ1-2; D ambiguous. Germline CDR1 is SEHNR and CDR2 is FQNEAQ (reference sequence). The CDR3 length is 14 residues. CDR3 amino acids: CASSSQTRKITYTF. The covered CDR3 bases are TGTGCCAGCAGCTCCCAGACTAGAAAGATCACC. The full variable domain, in which reference TRBV7-9 and TRBJ1-2 provide the parts outside the CDR3, is DTGVSQNPRHKITKRGQNVTFRCDPISEHNRLYWYRQTLGQGPEFLTYFQNEAQLEKSRLLSDRFSAERPKGSFSTLEIQRTEQGDSAMYLCASSSQTRKITYTFGSGTRLTVV.